The sequence of this TCR beta chain was determined in a study of T-cell reconstitution after alpha-beta-depleted transplantation in children. CDR3 length: 15 amino acids. Trimming at V came to 3 bases and at J to 13 bases, leaving 18 bases not matched to a gene. Germline V gene sequence: CDR1 SGHRS, CDR2 YFSETQ. A library of TCRbeta sequences, prepared with unique molecular identifiers, was generated. TCRdb analysed the PCR reads with MiXCR anew, one entry per CDR3 protein. The sample shows approximately 1,000,000 distinct CDR3 sequences, roughly 29% of them seen only once. This sequence joins TRBV5-1 and TRBJ1-2; 7 bases agree with TRBD1. This specimen consisted of PBMCs, mostly from graft donor cells, obtained 360 days after TCRalphabeta/CD19-depleted stem cell transplant. The source of this sequence is a boy younger than two who had a stem cell transplant for SCID, so the T cells may come from the graft donor. CDR3 sequence: CASSSWTGFQGMVTF. CDR3 DNA: TGCGCCAGCAGCTCATGGACAGGCTTTCAGGGGATGGTCACCTTC.